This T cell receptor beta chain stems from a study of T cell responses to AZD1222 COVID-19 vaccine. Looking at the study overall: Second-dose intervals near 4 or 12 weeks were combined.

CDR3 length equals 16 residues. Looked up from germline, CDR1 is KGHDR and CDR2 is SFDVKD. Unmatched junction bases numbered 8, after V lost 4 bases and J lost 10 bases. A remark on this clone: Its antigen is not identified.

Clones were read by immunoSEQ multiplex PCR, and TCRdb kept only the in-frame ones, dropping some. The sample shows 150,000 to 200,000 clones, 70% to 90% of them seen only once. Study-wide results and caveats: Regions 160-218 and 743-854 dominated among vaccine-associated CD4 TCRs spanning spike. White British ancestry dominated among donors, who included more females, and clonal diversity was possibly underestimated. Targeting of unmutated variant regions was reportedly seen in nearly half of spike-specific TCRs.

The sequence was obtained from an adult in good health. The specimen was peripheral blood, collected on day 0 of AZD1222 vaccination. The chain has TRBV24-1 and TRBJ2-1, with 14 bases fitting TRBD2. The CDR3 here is CATSEVGTSGRGEQFF. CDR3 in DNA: TGTGCCACCAGTGAAGTCGGGACTAGCGGGAGAGGCGAGCAGTTCTTC.